This TCR beta chain emerged from a study of beta chain features in type 1 diabetes. General study points: Highly expressing activated T cells could be over-counted with a cDNA template. Researchers report that Type 1 diabetes patients had moderately but significantly shorter TCRB CDR3s across all four CD4+ subsets.

Expressed TCRB transcripts were sequenced after all isolated RNA was converted to cDNA. Data came from immunoSEQ multiplex PCR; TCRdb stores just in-frame clones and leaves some out. The table has about 27,000 clones, around 54% seen once; the top ten hold 1.3% to 1.5%. Points on this clone: Its target is not known.

Stem cell-like memory, regulatory, central memory and naive CD4+ cells were sorted via CD45RO/CCR7/CD25/CD127/CD95/CD27. This CDR3 region has 16 residues. V lost 3 bases and J lost 0; bases outside the gene matches: 5. Germline values: CDR1 SGHRS, CDR2 YFSETQ. This clonotype was sampled from a woman between 18 and 29 years old with type 1 diabetes. What was sequenced was Tregs from blood. The chain joins TRBV5-1 to TRBJ1-4; 7 bases map to TRBD1. The DNA of the CDR3 is TGCGCCAGCAGCTCTACCGGGACAGCAACTAATGAAAAACTGTTTTTT. Encoded protein: CASSSTGTATNEKLFF.